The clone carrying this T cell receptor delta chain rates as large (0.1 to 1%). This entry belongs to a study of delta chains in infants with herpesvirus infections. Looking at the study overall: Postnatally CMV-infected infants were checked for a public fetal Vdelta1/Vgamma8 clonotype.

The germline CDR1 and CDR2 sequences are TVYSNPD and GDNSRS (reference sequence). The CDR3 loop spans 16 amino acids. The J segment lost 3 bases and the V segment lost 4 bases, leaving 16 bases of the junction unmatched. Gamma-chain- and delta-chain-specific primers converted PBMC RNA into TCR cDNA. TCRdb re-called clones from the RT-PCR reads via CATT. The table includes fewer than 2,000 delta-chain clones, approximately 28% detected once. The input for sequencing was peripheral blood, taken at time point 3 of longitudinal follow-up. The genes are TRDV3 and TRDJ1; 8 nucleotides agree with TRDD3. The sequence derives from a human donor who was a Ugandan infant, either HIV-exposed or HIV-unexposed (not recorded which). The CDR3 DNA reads TGTGCCTCGAGAATCTACTTTGGGGGATCAGCCGATAAACTCATCTTT. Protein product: CASRIYFGGSADKLIF.